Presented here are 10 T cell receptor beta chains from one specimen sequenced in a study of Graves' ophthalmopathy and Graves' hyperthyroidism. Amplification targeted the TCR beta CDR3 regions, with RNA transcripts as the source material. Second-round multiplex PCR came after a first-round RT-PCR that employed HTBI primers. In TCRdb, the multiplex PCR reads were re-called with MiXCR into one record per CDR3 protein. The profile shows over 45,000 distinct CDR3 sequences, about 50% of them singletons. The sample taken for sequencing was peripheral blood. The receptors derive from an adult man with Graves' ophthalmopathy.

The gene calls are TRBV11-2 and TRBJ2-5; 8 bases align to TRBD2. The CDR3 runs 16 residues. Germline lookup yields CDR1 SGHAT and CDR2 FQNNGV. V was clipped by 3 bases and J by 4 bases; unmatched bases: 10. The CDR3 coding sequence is TGTGCCAGCAGCTTGAACCTAGCGGGCTATGGAGAGACCCAGTACTTC. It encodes CASSLNLAGYGETQYF.

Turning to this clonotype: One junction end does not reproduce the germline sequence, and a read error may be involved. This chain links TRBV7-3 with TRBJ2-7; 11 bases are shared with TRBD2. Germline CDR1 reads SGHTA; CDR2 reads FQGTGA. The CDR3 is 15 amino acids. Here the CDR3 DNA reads TGTGCCAGCTCAGCAACTAGCGGGGGACCAGTCGAGCAGTGCTTC. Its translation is CASSATSGGPVEQCF. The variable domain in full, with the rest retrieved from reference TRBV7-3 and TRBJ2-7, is GAGVSQTPSNKVTEKGKYVELRCDPISGHTALYWYRQSLGQGPEFLIYFQGTGAADDSGLPNDRFFAVRPEGSVSTLKIQRTERGDSAVYLCASSATSGGPVEQCFGPGTRLTVT.

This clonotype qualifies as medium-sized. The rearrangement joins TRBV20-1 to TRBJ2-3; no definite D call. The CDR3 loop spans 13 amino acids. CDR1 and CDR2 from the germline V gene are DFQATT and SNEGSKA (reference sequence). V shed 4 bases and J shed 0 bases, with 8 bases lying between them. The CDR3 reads CSATTESTDTQYF. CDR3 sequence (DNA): TGCAGTGCTACGACCGAGAGCACAGATACGCAGTATTTT.

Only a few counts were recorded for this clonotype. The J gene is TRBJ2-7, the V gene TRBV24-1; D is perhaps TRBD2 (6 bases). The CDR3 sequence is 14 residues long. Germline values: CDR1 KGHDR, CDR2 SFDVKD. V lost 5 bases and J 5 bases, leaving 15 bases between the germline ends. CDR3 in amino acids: CATSGGELAHEQYF. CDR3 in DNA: TGTGCCACCAGTGGCGGGGAACTTGCCCACGAGCAGTACTTC.

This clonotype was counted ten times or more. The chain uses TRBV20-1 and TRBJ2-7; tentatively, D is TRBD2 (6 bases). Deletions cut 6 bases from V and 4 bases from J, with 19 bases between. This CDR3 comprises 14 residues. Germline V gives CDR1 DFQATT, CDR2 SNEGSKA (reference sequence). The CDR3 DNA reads TGCAGTGCGCCTGAGCCGGGAGCCCGGTACGAGCAGTACTTC. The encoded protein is CSAPEPGARYEQYF.

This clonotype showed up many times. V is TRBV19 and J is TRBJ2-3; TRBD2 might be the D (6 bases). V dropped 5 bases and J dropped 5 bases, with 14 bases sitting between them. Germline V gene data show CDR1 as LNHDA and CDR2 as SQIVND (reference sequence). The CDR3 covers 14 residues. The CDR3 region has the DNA TGTGCCAGTAGTCTGGCGGGGCCGGGAGATACGCAGTATTTT. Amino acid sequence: CASSLAGPGDTQYF.

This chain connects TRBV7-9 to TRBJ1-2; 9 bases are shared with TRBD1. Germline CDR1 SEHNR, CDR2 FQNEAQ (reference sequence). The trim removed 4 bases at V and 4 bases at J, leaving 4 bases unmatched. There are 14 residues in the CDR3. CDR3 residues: CASSSPDRGYGYTF. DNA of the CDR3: TGTGCCAGCAGCTCCCCGGACAGGGGCTATGGCTACACCTTC.

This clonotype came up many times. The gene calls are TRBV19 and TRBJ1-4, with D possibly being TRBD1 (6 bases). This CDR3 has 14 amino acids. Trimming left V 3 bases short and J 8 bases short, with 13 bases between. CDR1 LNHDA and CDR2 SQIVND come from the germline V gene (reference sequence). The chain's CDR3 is CASSIRQGREKLFF. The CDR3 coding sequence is TGTGCCAGTAGTATCCGGCAGGGGCGAGAAAAACTGTTTTTT.

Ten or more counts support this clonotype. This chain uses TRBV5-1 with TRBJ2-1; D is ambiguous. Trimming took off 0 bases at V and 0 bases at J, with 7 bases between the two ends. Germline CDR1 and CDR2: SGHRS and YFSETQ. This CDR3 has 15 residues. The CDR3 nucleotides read TGCGCCAGCAGCTTGGAACCAAGCTCCTACAATGAGCAGTTCTTC. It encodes CASSLEPSSYNEQFF.

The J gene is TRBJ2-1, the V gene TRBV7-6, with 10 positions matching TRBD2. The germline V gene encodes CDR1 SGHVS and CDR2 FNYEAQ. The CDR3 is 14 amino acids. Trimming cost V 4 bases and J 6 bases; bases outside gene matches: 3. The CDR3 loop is CASSSQREGNEQFF. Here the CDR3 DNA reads TGTGCCAGCAGCTCCCAGCGGGAGGGCAATGAGCAGTTCTTC.